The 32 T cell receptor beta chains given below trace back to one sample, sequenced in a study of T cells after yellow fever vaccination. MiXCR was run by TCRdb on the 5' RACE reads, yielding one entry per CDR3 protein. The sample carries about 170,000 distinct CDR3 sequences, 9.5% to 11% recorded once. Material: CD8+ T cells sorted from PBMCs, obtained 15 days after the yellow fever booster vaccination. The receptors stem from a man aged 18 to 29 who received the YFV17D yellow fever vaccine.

The CDR3 sequence: CASSQAGELFF. The CDR3 coding sequence is TGCGCCAGCAGCCAAGCCGGGGAGCTGTTTTTT. The chain has TRBV4-1 and TRBJ2-2, with D unresolved. V lost 1 base and J lost 6, with 0 bases in between. The CDR3 length is 11 residues. Germline CDR1 MGHRA, CDR2 YSYEKL.

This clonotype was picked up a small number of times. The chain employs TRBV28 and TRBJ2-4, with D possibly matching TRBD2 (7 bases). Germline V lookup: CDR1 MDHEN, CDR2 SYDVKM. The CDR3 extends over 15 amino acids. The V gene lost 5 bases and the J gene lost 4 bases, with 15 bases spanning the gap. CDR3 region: CASSPLGGGKNIQYF. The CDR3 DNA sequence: TGTGCCAGCAGTCCGCTAGGGGGGGGAAAAAACATTCAGTACTTC.

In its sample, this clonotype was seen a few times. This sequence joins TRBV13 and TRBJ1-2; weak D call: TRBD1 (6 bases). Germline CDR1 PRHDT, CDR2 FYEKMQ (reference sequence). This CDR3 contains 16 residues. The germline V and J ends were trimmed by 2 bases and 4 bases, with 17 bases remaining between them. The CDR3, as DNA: TGTGCCAGCAGCTTAAAAGGGGGAGAGAGGGGCTATGGCTACACCTTC. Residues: CASSLKGGERGYGYTF.

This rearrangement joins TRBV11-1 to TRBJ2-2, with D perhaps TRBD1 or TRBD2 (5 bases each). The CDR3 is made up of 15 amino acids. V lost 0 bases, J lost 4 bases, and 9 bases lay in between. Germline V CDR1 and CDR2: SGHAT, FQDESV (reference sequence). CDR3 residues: CASSLAGTRTGELFF. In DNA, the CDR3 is TGTGCCAGCAGCTTAGCAGGGACGCGCACCGGGGAGCTGTTTTTT.

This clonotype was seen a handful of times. CDR3 in DNA: TGTGCCAGCAGTCCTCGTCCCTTACCCCCCCAAGAGACCCAGTACTTC. Protein sequence: CASSPRPLPPQETQYF. This chain joins TRBV6-5 and TRBJ2-5; D remains unclear. V lost 5 bases, J lost 1 base, and 17 bases lay in between. The CDR3 totals 16 residues. Per germline, CDR1 MNHEY and CDR2 SVGAGI.

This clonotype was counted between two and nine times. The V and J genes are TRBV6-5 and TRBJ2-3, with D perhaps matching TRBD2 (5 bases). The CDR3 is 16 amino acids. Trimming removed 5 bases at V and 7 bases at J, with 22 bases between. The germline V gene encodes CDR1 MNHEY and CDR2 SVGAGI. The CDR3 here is CASSPVYGEKLYTQYF. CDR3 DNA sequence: TGTGCCAGCAGTCCAGTTTACGGGGAGAAGCTCTATACGCAGTATTTT.

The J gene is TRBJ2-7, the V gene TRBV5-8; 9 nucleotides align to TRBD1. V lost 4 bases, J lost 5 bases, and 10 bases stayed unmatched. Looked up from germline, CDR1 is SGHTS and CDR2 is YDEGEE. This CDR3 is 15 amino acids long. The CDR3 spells CASSPAPGQGDEQYF. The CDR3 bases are TGTGCCAGCAGCCCCGCCCCGGGACAGGGTGACGAGCAGTACTTC.

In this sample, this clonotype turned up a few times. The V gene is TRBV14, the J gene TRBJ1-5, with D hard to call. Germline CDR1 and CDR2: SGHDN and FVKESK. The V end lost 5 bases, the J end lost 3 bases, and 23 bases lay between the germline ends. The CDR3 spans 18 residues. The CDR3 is CASSETVSKRHLNQPQHF. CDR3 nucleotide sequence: TGTGCCAGCAGCGAAACGGTATCAAAAAGACACCTCAATCAGCCCCAGCATTTT.

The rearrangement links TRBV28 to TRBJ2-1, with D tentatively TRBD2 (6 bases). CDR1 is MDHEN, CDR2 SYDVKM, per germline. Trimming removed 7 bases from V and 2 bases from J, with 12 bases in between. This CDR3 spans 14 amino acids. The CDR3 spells CASTPTGAYNEQFF. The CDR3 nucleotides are TGTGCCAGCACCCCAACGGGGGCCTACAATGAGCAGTTCTTC.

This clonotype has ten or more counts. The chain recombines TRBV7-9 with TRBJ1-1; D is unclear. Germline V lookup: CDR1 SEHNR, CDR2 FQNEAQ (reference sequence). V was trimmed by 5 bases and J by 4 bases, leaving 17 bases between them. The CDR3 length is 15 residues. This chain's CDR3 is CASSGPNARPTEAFF. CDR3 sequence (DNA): TGTGCCAGCAGCGGACCGAACGCCCGGCCCACTGAAGCTTTCTTT.

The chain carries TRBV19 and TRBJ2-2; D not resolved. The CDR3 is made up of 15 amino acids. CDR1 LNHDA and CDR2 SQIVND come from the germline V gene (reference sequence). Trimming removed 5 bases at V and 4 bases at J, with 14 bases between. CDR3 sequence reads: CASSSVPGSTGELFF. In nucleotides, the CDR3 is TGTGCCAGTAGTTCGGTCCCGGGTTCCACCGGGGAGCTGTTTTTT.

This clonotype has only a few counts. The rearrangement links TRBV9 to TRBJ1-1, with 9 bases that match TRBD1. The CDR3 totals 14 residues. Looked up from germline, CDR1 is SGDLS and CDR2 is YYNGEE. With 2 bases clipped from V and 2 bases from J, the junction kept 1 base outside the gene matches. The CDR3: CASSVTGGNTEAFF. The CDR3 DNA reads TGTGCCAGCAGCGTCACAGGGGGCAACACTGAAGCTTTCTTT.

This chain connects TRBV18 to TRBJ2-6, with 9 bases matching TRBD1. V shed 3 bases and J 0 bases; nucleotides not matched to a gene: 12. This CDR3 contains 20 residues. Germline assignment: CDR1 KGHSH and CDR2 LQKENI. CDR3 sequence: CASSPYPGTGFYSGANVLTF. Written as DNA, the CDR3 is TGTGCCAGCTCACCGTACCCCGGGACAGGGTTTTACTCTGGGGCCAACGTCCTGACTTTC.

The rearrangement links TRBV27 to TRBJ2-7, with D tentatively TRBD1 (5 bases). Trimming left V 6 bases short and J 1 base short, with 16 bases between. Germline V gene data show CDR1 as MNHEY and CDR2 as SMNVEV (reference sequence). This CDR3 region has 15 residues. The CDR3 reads CASSQLPPGSYEQYV. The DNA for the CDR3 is TGTGCCAGCAGCCAACTCCCCCCAGGGTCCTACGAGCAGTACGTC.

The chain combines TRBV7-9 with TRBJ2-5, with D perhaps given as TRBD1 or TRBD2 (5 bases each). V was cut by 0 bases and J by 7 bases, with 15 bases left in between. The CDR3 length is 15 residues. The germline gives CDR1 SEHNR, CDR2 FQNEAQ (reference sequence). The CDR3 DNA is TGTGCCAGCAGCTTAGCCCCGGGACCGATGGGGACCCAGTACTTC. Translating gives CASSLAPGPMGTQYF.

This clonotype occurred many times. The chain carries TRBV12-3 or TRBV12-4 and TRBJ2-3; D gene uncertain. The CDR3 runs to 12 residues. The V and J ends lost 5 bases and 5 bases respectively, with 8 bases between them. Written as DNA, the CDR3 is TGTGCCAGCAGTCAAGGCTTAGATACGCAGTATTTT. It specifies CASSQGLDTQYF.

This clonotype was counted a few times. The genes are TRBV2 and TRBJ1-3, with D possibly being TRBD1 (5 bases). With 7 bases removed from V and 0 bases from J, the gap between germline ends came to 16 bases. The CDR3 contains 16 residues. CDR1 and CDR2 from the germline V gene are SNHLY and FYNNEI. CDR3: CASTLVGRGSGNTIYF. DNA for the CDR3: TGTGCCAGCACCCTGGTGGGACGAGGCTCTGGAAACACCATATATTTT.

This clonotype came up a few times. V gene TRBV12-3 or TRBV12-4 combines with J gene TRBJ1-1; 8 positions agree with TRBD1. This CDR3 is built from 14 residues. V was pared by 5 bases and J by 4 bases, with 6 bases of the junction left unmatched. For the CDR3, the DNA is TGTGCCAGCAGTCCGGACAGGGTGAGCACTGAAGCTTTCTTT. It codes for CASSPDRVSTEAFF.

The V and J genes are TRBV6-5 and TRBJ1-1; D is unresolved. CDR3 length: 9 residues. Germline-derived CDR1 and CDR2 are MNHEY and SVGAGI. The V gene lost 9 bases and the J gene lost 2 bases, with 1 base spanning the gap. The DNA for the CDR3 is TGTGCCAGAAACACTGAAGCTTTCTTT. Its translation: CARNTEAFF.

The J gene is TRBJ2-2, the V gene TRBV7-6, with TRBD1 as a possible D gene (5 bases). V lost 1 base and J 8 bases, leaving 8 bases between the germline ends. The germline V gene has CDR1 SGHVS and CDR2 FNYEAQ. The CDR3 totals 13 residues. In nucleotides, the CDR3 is TGTGCCAGCAGCTTAGGATACAGGGGGGAGCTGTTTTTT. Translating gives CASSLGYRGELFF.

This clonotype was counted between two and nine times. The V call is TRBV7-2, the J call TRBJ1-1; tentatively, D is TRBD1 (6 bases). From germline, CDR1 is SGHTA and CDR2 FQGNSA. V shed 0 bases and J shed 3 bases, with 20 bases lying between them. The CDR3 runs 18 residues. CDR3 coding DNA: TGTGCCAGCAGCTTAGCGAGGGCAGGGGATTGGAGGGACACTGAAGCTTTCTTT. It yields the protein CASSLARAGDWRDTEAFF.

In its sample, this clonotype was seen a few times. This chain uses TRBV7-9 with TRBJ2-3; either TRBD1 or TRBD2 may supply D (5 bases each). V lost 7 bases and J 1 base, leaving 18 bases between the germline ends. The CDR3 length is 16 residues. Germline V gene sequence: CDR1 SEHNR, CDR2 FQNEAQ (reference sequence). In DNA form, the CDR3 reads TGTGCCAGCACCCAGGAGGTGCGAGGGGGCACAGATACGCAGTATTTT. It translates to CASTQEVRGGTDTQYF.

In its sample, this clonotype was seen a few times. The DNA for the CDR3 is TGTGCCAGCAGTTACTCGGTGGTAGGAGTCCACGAGCAGTACTTC. It is translated as CASSYSVVGVHEQYF. V is TRBV6-2 or TRBV6-3 and J is TRBJ2-7; D remains unclear. Germline loops: CDR1 MNHEY, CDR2 SVGEGT. This CDR3 has 15 amino acids. V shed 0 bases and J shed 5 bases, with 14 bases lying between them.

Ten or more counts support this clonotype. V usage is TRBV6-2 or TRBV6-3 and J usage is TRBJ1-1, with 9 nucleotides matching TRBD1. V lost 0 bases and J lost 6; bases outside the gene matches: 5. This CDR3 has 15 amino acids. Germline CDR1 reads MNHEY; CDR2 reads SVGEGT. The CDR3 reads CASSYSGTGSAEAFF. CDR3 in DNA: TGTGCCAGCAGTTACTCCGGGACAGGGTCGGCTGAAGCTTTCTTT.

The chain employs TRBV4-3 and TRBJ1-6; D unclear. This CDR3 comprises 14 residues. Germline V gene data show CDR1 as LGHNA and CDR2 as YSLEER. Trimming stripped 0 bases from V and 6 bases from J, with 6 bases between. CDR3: CASSQDSANSPLHF. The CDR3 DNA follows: TGCGCCAGCAGCCAAGACAGTGCTAATTCACCCCTCCACTTT.

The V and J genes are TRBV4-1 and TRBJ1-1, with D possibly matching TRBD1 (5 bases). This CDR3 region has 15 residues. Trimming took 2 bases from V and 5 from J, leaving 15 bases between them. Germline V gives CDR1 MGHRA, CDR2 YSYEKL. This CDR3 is CASSQQGTGETEAFF. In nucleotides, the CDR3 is TGCGCCAGCAGCCAACAAGGGACGGGCGAGACTGAAGCTTTCTTT.

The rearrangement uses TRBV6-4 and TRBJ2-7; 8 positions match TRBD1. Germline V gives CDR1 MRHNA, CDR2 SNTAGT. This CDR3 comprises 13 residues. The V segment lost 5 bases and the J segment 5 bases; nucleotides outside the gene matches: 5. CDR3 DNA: TGTGCCAGCAGTAAGGACAGGGTCGACGAGCAGTACTTC. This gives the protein CASSKDRVDEQYF.

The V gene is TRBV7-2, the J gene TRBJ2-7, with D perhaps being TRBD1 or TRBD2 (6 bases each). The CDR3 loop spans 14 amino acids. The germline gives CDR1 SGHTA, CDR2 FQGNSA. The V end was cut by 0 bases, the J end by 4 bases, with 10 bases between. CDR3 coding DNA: TGTGCCAGCAGCTTAGCGGGGGGCCTTTACGAGCAGTACTTC. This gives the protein CASSLAGGLYEQYF.

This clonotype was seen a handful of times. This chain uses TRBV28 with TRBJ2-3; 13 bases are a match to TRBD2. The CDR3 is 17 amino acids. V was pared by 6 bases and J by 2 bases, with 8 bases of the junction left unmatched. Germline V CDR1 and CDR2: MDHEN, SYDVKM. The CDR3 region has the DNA TGTGCCAGCAGGTACCCGGGACTAGCGGGATTCACAGATACGCAGTATTTT. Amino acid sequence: CASRYPGLAGFTDTQYF.

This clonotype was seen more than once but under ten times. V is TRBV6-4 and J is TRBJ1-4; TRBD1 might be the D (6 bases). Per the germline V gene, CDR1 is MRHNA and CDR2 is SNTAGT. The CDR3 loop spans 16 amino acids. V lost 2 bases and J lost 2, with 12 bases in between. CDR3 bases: TGTGCCAGCAGTGACGAGAGGGGGTCGACTAATGAAAAACTGTTTTTT. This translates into CASSDERGSTNEKLFF.

DNA for the CDR3: TGTGCCAGCAGCCCCAGCCCGGGGACAGACGCTAACTATGGCTACACCTTC. Protein sequence: CASSPSPGTDANYGYTF. The genes are TRBV7-9 and TRBJ1-2; 7 bases match TRBD1. Germline V lookup: CDR1 SEHNR, CDR2 FQNEAQ (reference sequence). The CDR3 consists of 17 residues. Trimming at V came to 5 bases and at J to 0 bases, leaving 12 bases not matched to a gene.

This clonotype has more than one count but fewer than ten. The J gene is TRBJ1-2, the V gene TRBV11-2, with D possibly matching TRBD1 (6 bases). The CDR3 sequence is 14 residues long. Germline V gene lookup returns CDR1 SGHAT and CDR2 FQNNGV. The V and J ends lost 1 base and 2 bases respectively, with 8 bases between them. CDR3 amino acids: CASSLGGGNYGYTF. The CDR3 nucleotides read TGTGCCAGCAGCTTAGGCGGGGGCAACTATGGCTACACCTTC. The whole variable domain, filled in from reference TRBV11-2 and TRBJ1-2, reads EAGVAQSPRYKIIEKRQSVAFWCNPISGHATLYWYQQILGQGPKLLIQFQNNGVVDDSQLPKDRFSAERLKGVDSTLKIQPAKLEDSAVYLCASSLGGGNYGYTFGSGTRLTVV.